The clone carrying this T cell receptor beta chain came up many times. At one end the junction does not follow the germline gene, possibly because of a read error. TCRdb re-derived calls from the RT-PCR reads in MiXCR, one entry per CDR3 protein. The sample carries 800,000 to 1,000,000 distinct CDR3 sequences, approximately 19% recorded once. The data are from a study of patients and donors after allogeneic stem cell transplantation. CDR3 size: 12 residues. CDR1 and CDR2 (germline): SGHRS, YFSETQ. J is TRBJ2-7 and V is TRBV5-1, with 7 bases matching TRBD1. Sequencing input: blood, either unsorted or a sorted T cell fraction (not recorded which). This receptor was obtained from a human donor who was either an allogeneic HSCT recipient or a stem cell or donor lymphocyte infusion donor (not recorded which). It is not recorded whose cells these are; they may come from a transplant donor. DNA of the CDR3: TGTGCCAGCAGCTGGGACAGTTACGAGCAGTACTTC. Its translation is CASSWDSYEQYF.